One sample yielded the 9 T cell receptor beta chains listed below, sequenced in a study of Graves' ophthalmopathy and Graves' hyperthyroidism. TCR beta CDR3 regions were amplified from RNA transcripts. HTBI-primed RT-PCR formed the first round, and a multiplex PCR formed the second. TCRdb re-derived calls from the multiplex PCR reads in MiXCR, one entry per CDR3 protein. The table lists hundreds of thousands of distinct CDR3 sequences, about two fifths of them singletons. The specimen was peripheral blood. All receptors derive from an adult man with Graves' ophthalmopathy.

The rearrangement uses TRBV20-1 and TRBJ1-1; 8 positions agree with TRBD1. Unmatched junction bases numbered 9, after V lost 6 bases and J lost 3 bases. CDR1 is DFQATT and CDR2 is SNEGSKA in the germline V gene (reference sequence). The length of the CDR3 is 14 residues. The CDR3 coding sequence is TGCAGTGCCCTAACAGGGGGGATGGACACTGAAGCTTTCTTT. Translated: CSALTGGMDTEAFF.

This clonotype was recorded at least ten times. This chain uses TRBV20-1 with TRBJ2-5; possible D gene TRBD1, 5 bases. The CDR3 covers 13 residues. Trimming removed 2 bases at V and 4 bases at J, with 11 bases between. Germline V lookup: CDR1 DFQATT, CDR2 SNEGSKA (reference sequence). CDR3 coding DNA: TGCAGTGCTAGAAGGGGATTAAGAGAGACCCAGTACTTC. Translating gives CSARRGLRETQYF.

This clonotype was picked up many times. The rearrangement joins TRBV4-3 to TRBJ1-4; TRBD1 might be the D (5 bases). The CDR3 is made up of 14 amino acids. V was pared by 2 bases and J by 6 bases, with 10 bases between. CDR1 is LGHNA and CDR2 is YSLEER in the germline V gene. In nucleotides, the CDR3 is TGCGCCAGCAGCCAAAACAGGATCGATGAAAAACTGTTTTTT. It translates to CASSQNRIDEKLFF.

V and J are TRBV2 and TRBJ2-7; a weak D match, TRBD1 (5 bases). This CDR3 has 13 residues. Germline V gene sequence: CDR1 SNHLY, CDR2 FYNNEI. Trimming took 4 bases from V and 7 from J, leaving 14 bases between them. The DNA for the CDR3 is TGTGCCAGCAGTGGTGGGGCGGCAAAGGAGCAGTACTTC. Encoded protein: CASSGGAAKEQYF.

As regards this clonotype: Germline is not matched at one junction end, which may reflect a read error. The rearrangement uses TRBV7-9 and TRBJ1-5, with TRBD1 as a possible D gene (5 bases). Germline loops: CDR1 SEHNR, CDR2 FQNEAQ (reference sequence). The CDR3 is made up of 13 amino acids. The CDR3: CASSPTAWETQHF. The CDR3 DNA reads as TGTGCTAGCAGCCCGACAGCATGGGAGACCCAGCATTTT.

This clonotype was seen only once. DNA for the CDR3: TGTGCCACCAGTGATTCCCTAGCGGGGAGCTCCTACGAGCAGTACTTC. This sequence encodes CATSDSLAGSSYEQYF. The genes are TRBV24-1 and TRBJ2-7; TRBD2 matches at 9 bases. The V segment lost 2 bases and the J segment 0 bases; nucleotides outside the gene matches: 4. CDR3 length equals 16 residues. Germline V gene sequence: CDR1 KGHDR, CDR2 SFDVKD.

The genes are TRBV10-2 and TRBJ1-2; 9 bases map to TRBD1. V shed 11 bases and J 6 bases; nucleotides not matched to a gene: 10. The germline CDR1 and CDR2 sequences are WSHSY and SAAADI. The CDR3 has 13 residues. The chain's CDR3 is CADPAGTGNGYTF. CDR3 nucleotide sequence: TGCGCCGACCCTGCCGGGACAGGGAATGGCTACACCTTC.

The genes are TRBV20-1 and TRBJ2-2; D is undetermined. Germline V lookup: CDR1 DFQATT, CDR2 SNEGSKA (reference sequence). The CDR3 covers 13 residues. The V end was cut by 2 bases, the J end by 5 bases, with 9 bases between. CDR3 bases: TGCAGTGCTAGATCTCAGTGGACCGGGGAGCTGTTTTTT. It specifies CSARSQWTGELFF.

This clonotype was recorded at least ten times. The chain uses TRBV7-8 and TRBJ1-1, with D perhaps TRBD1 (6 bases). CDR1 SGHVS and CDR2 FQNEAQ come from the germline V gene. V lost 0 bases and J lost 5, with 19 bases in between. The CDR3 spans 17 residues. The CDR3 spells CASSLARRSKRGTEAFF. DNA for the CDR3: TGTGCCAGCAGCTTAGCGCGGAGGTCCAAGAGGGGGACTGAAGCTTTCTTT.